This T cell receptor (beta chain) was sequenced for a study of vaccination effects on CD4 cells after COVID-19. V shed 1 base, J shed 1 base, and the junction held 1 base outside the gene matches. Germline-derived CDR1 and CDR2 are MGHRA and YSYEKL. The CDR3 loop spans 16 amino acids. ViraFEST expansion of antigen-specific CD4+ T cells with viral peptide pools preceded sequencing. With 10 to 11 days of culture completed, CD4+ T cells were isolated. Notes on the study in general: Only a single clone (1 of 255 vaccine-induced clones in healthy vaccinees) cross-reacted with common cold coronaviruses.

This clone was recorded once. Antigen specificity is unknown. The method was immunoSEQ multiplex PCR; TCRdb's version includes in-frame clones alone and lacks a portion of them. Among some 59,000 clones listed, over 75% were seen once. The sequence came from a human donor who received a COVID-19 vaccine. Sequencing used CD4+ T cells from PBMCs cultured with HCoV-229E spike peptides, obtained before COVID-19 vaccination. This chain connects TRBV4-1 to TRBJ2-5; 12 bases are shared with TRBD2. The CDR3 protein is CASSQGLAGAQETQYF. In DNA form, the CDR3 reads TGCGCCAGCAGCCAAGGACTAGCGGGGGCCCAAGAGACCCAGTACTTC.